The clone carrying this TCR beta chain has only a few counts. V gave up 3 bases and J gave up 0 bases, with 9 bases separating them. CDR1 is MRHNA, CDR2 SNTAGT, per germline. This CDR3 has 16 amino acids. This sample was taken from a study of T cells in Graves' hyperthyroidism and ophthalmopathy. Regions amplified from RNA transcripts were the TCR beta CDR3 regions. An initial round of RT-PCR targeting the TCR CDR3 relied on the HTBI primer set. In TCRdb, the multiplex PCR reads were re-called with MiXCR into one record per CDR3 protein. The data show hundreds of thousands of distinct CDR3 sequences, with about 15% seen just once and about 22% held by the top ten.

The TCR originated in a woman younger than 45 with Graves' hyperthyroidism. This sequence joins TRBV6-4 and TRBJ2-6, with D unresolved. Sequencing was performed on blood. CDR3 coding DNA: TGTGCCAGCAGTGAGTCCCAGTTCTCTGGGGCCAACGTCCTGACTTTC. Translation: CASSESQFSGANVLTF.